This TCR beta chain derives from a study of blood T cell repertoires in COVID-19. Study context: The cDNA or gDNA used as material had been derived from T cells, B-cell-depleted T cells, or PBMCs.

TCRdb's table, derived via immunoSEQ multiplex PCR, lists solely in-frame clones and lacks some. The sample shows around 160,000 clones, approximately 83% of them seen only once. V gave up 4 bases and J gave up 7 bases; unmatched junction bases: 8. Germline values: CDR1 MNHEY, CDR2 SMNVEV (reference sequence). This CDR3 has 14 residues. The receptor was derived from an older woman with COVID-19, enrolled during active disease. The sequencing input was peripheral blood. The genes are TRBV27 and TRBJ2-3; TRBD1 matches 7 bases. In DNA, the CDR3 is TGTGCCAGCAGTTCTTGGACAGGACAGTATACGCAGTATTTT. This encodes CASSSWTGQYTQYF.